These 5 T cell receptor beta chains were sequenced from one sample in a study of blood T cell repertoires in COVID-19 (TCRdb year 2020). The receptor library was made with the immunoSEQ multiplex PCR assay. The clones in this table, taken by TCRdb from immuneACCESS, are in-frame only. Not every clone is retained; where verified, under half of the shortfall comes from an unresolved V gene, and the cause of the rest is unknown. Across this sample there are roughly 260,000 clones, with about four fifths seen only once. Clones ranked in the top ten supply 3% to 4.5% of the sample. The specimen was PBMCs or T cells enriched from blood (not recorded which). The receptors were sampled from a woman aged 35 to 49 who had been exposed to COVID-19.

The V call is TRBV7-6, the J call TRBJ1-6; 8 positions match TRBD1. Trimming cost V 1 base and J 7 bases; bases outside gene matches: 3. The CDR3 has 15 residues. Looked up from germline, CDR1 is SGHVS and CDR2 is FNYEAQ. The CDR3 DNA reads TGTGCCAGCAGCTTAGTAGGACAGGGCAATTCACCCCTCCACTTT. Translating gives CASSLVGQGNSPLHF. Full variable domain (outside the CDR3, taken from reference TRBV7-6 and TRBJ1-6): GAGVSQSPRYKVTKRGQDVALRCDPISGHVSLYWYRQALGQGPEFLTYFNYEAQQDKSGLPNDRFSAERPEGSISTLTIQRTEQRDSAMYRCASSLVGQGNSPLHFGNGTRLTVT.

V is TRBV5-4 and J is TRBJ2-3, with 11 bases aligning to TRBD1. The length of the CDR3 is 16 residues. Trimming removed 4 bases from V and 0 bases from J; junction bases left unmatched: 4. CDR1 is SGHNT, CDR2 YYREEE, per germline (reference sequence). Here the CDR3 reads CASSQGQGASTDTQYF. Written as DNA, the CDR3 is TGTGCCAGCAGCCAAGGACAGGGGGCAAGCACAGATACGCAGTATTTT.

The chain uses TRBV5-6 and TRBJ1-2; maybe TRBD1 (5 bases). Between the trimmed V and J ends, which lost 0 bases and 7 bases, there was a span of 19 bases. The CDR3 is made up of 16 amino acids. The germline gives CDR1 SGHDT, CDR2 YYEEEE. The CDR3 loop reads CASSLERQGIPAGYTF. The CDR3 DNA follows: TGTGCCAGCAGCTTGGAGCGCCAGGGAATACCAGCTGGCTACACCTTC.

This CDR3 reads CASSQLTGSLYGYTF. The CDR3 coding sequence is TGTGCCAGCAGCCAGTTGACAGGGAGTCTCTATGGCTACACCTTC. The gene calls are TRBV3-1 (or the pseudogene TRBV3-2) and TRBJ1-2, with 7 bases identical to TRBD1. Germline V gene sequence: CDR1 LGHDT, CDR2 YNNKEL (reference sequence). V gave up 3 bases and J gave up 4 bases; unmatched junction bases: 8. The CDR3 spans 15 residues.

The CDR3 sequence: CASSSPGGSNQPQHF. In nucleotides, the CDR3 is TGTGCCAGCAGCTCCCCGGGGGGTAGCAATCAGCCCCAGCATTTT. This chain uses TRBV7-2 with TRBJ1-5; a weak D match, TRBD1 (5 bases). Trimming pared 4 bases from V and 0 bases from J, leaving 10 bases between. This CDR3 spans 15 amino acids. The germline CDR1 and CDR2 sequences are SGHTA and FQGNSA.